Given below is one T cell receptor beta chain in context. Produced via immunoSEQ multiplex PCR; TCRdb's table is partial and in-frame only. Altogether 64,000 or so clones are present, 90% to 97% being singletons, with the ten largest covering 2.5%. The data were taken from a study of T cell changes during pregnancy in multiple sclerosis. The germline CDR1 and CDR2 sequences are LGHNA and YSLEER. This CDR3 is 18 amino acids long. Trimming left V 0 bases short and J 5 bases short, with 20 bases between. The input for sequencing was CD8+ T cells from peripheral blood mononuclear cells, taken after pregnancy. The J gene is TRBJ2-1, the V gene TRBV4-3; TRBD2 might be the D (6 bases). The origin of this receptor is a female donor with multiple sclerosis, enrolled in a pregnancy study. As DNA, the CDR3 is TGCGCCAGCAGCCAAGATTATCCGGGAGCGGGTTTCAACAATGAGCAGTTCTTC. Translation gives CASSQDYPGAGFNNEQFF.